Sequencing of this T cell receptor beta chain was carried out in a study of shared clonotypes between healthy human individuals. Whole-study context: The plates for each donor numbered three CD4 naive, three CD4 memory, two CD8 naive and one CD8 memory.

Whole-study findings and limits: Naive subsets, compared against memory subsets, generally had larger estimated richness values.

The CDR3 extends over 15 amino acids. Germline V gives CDR1 SEHNR, CDR2 FQNEAQ (reference sequence). After removal of 5 bases from V and 5 bases from J, the junction contained 9 bases not matched to a gene. Data came from immunoSEQ multiplex PCR; TCRdb stores just in-frame clones and leaves some out. The table has approximately 1.9 million clones, approximately 92% seen once. The count of this clone is one. The target antigen is unknown. CD45RO-negative, CCR7-selected cells formed the naive CD8 fraction, which excluded terminally differentiated effector memory CD45RA+ cells. Caucasian adults living in Nashville, Tennessee, provided all samples.

Source material: naive CD8+ T cells from PBMCs. The chain couples TRBV7-9 to TRBJ2-7; 10 bases agree with TRBD2. This clonotype was obtained from a man aged 18 to 30 in good health. Some clones in this sample may be carry-over from other donors' samples. The CDR3 DNA reads as TGTGCCAGCAGCGAGCTAGCGGGAGTTAGCCACGAGCAGTACTTC. Amino acid sequence: CASSELAGVSHEQYF.